This TCR beta chain comes out of a study of blood T cell repertoires in COVID-19. Only in-frame clones appear in the TCRdb table, and some are missing; sequencing was by immunoSEQ multiplex PCR. Of more than 350,000 clones in the sample, more than 75% were seen once. The CDR3 sequence is 16 residues long. Germline V gene sequence: CDR1 SGHRS, CDR2 YFSETQ. With 0 bases removed from V and 3 bases from J, the gap between germline ends came to 14 bases. The chain links TRBV5-1 to TRBJ2-3; D may be TRBD2 (6 bases). The sequencing sample was made of PBMCs or T cells enriched from blood (not recorded which). This TCR derives from a woman aged 45-65 years who had recovered from COVID-19. For the CDR3, the DNA is TGCGCCAGCAGCTTGGCCTGGGGGGTTAGGACAGATACGCAGTATTTT. Its protein is CASSLAWGVRTDTQYF. Using reference TRBV5-1 and TRBJ2-3 for the parts outside the CDR3, the full variable domain is KAGVTQTPRYLIKTRGQQVTLSCSPISGHRSVSWYQQTPGQGLQFLFEYFSETQRNKGNFPGRFSGRQFSNSRSEMNVSTLELGDSALYLCASSLAWGVRTDTQYFGPGTRLTVL.